The present entry profiles one T cell receptor beta chain with its context. The antigen it binds to is not known. This sample is drawn from a study of T cells expressing NK-cell markers (dated by TCRdb to about 2020). Looking at the study overall: About 8 donors provided sorted CD3+CD56+NKG2C+, CD3+CD56+NKG2C- and CD3+CD56-NKG2C+ T-cell subsets, whose TCR beta-chain repertoires were profiled. Among the eight sequenced donors, only one was HCMV-seronegative, while the other seven were HCMV-seropositive. The study sequenced eight donors, all healthy volunteers chosen at random: three men and five women. Libraries were sequenced as 2 x 150 bp reads on Illumina HiSeq 2000/2500, MiSeq or NextSeq.

This sample was sequenced with an Illumina HiSeq 2000. 5'RACE template switching, by which a universal primer site and unique molecular identifiers were added, was used to make TCR beta cDNA libraries. Synthesis of cDNA was primed from the TCR beta constant segment and was followed by two consecutive PCR amplification steps. Regarding the original processing steps: Reads were demultiplexed and grouped by UMI with MIGEC, and clonotypes were assembled and quantified with MiTCR. To remove erroneous sequences, TCR cDNA sequences were retained only when supported by two or more reads. The tcR package was used for downstream repertoire analysis, and clonotypes were matched across fractions by CDR3 nucleotide sequence plus V segment. Antigen specificity was annotated against VDJdb with VDJmatch, allowing one amino acid substitution in CDR3. With the reads reprocessed by TCRdb, a single entry stands for each CDR3 protein sequence and no DNA is reported. Clone size and V and J calls follow TCRdb, not the original study. The table for this sample records 500,000 to 700,000 distinct CDR3 sequences. The leading ten clones occupy approximately 3.6% of the sample.

CDR1 and CDR2 (SQVTM, ANQGSEA) derive from the germline V gene. Its CDR3 holds 13 amino acids, cysteine through phenylalanine. There is no recorded DNA. The study at large found these results: In six donors, the dominant CD3+CD56+NKG2C+ clonotypes ranked among the top 10 CD8+ clonotypes, making up roughly 1.0-7.0% of CD8+ T cells. It remained unclear whether the expanded NKG2C-expressing T cell clones were specific for HCMV antigens. Those dominant clonotypes were again the most abundant among CD3+CD56-NKG2C+ cells in a few donors, at about 28.3-65%.

HCMV serostatus was determined by detecting HCMV-specific IgG in serum with a commercial ELISA kit. Peripheral blood mononuclear cells were isolated from blood by Ficoll density gradient centrifugation. This receptor chain uses TRBV29-1 and TRBJ1-1. This clonotype originated in a man younger than 30 in good health. Donor details come from another sample of the same person, matched by shared clones. The sequencing sample was made of blood T cells: a sorted CD56 or NKG2C T cell subset, CD4+ or CD8+ T cells, or bulk PBMC T cells (not recorded which). The CDR3 corresponds to CSGARVMEGEAFF.